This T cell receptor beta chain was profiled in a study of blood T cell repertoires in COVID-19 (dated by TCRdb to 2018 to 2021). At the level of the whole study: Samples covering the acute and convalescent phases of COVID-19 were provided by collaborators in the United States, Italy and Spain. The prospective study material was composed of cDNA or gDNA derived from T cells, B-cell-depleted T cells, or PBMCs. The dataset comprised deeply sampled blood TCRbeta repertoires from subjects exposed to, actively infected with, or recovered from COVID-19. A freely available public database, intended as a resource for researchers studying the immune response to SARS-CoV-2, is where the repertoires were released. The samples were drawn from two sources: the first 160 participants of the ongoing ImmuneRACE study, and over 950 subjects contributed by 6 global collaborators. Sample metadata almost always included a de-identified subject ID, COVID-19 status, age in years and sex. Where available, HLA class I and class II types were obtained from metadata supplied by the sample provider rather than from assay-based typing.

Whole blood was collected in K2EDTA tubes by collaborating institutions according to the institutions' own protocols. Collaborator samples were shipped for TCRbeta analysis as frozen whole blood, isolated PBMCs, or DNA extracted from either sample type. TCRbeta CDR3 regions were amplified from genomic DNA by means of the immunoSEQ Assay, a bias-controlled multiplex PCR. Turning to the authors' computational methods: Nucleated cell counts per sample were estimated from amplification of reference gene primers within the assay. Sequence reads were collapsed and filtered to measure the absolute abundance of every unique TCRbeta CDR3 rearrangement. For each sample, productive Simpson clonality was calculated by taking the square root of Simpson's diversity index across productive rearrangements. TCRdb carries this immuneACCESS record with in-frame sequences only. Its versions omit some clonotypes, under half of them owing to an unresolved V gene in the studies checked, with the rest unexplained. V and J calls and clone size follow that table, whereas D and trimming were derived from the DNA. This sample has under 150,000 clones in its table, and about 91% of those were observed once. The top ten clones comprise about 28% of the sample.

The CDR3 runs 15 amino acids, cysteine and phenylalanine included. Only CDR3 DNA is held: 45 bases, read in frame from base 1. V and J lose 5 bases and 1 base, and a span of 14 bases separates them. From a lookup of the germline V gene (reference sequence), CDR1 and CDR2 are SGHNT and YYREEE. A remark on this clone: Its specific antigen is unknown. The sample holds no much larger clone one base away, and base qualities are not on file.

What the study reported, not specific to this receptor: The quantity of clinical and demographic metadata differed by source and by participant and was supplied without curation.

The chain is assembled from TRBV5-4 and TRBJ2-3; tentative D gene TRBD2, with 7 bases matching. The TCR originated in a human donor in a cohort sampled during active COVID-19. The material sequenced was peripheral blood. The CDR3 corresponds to CASSPGGGRTDTQYF. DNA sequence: TGTGCCAGCAGTCCGGGGGGCGGCCGCACAGATACGCAGTATTTT.